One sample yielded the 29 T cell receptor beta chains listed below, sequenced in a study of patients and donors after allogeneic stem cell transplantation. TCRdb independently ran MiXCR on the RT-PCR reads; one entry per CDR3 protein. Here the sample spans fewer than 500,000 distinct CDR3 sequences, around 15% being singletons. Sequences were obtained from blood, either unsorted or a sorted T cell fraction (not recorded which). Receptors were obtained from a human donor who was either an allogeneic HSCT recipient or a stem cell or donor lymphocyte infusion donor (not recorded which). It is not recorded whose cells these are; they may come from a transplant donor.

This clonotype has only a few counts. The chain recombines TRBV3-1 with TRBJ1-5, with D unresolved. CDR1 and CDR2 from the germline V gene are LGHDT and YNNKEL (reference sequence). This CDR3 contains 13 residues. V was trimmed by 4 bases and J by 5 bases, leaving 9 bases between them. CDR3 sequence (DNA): TGTGCCAGCAGCCCCCGGGAGGATCAGCCCCAGCATTTT. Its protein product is CASSPREDQPQHF. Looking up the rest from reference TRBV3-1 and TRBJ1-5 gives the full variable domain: DTAVSQTPKYLVTQMGNDKSIKCEQNLGHDTMYWYKQDSKKFLKIMFSYNNKELIINETVPNRFSPKSPDKAHLNLHINSLELGDSAVYFCASSPREDQPQHFGDGTRLSIL.

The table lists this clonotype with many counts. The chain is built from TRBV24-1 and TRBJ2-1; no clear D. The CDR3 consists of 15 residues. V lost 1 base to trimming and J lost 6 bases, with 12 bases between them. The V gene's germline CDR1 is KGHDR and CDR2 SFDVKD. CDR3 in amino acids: CATSDFGFGPNEQFF. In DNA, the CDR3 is TGTGCCACCAGTGATTTCGGGTTTGGTCCCAATGAGCAGTTCTTC.

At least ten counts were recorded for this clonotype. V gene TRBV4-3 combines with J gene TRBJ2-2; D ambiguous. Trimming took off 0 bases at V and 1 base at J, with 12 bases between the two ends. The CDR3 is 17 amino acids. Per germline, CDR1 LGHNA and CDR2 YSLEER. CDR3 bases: TGCGCCAGCAGCCAAGACGGACGGGCCTTGAACACCGGGGAGCTGTTTTTT. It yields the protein CASSQDGRALNTGELFF.

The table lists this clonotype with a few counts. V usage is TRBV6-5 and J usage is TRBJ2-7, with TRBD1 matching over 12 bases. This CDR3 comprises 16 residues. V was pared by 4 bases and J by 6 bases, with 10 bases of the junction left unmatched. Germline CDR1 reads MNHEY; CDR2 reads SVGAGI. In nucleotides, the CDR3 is TGTGCCAGCAGTTCCATTTACCGGGACAGGGGGCTCGAGCAGTACTTC. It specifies CASSSIYRDRGLEQYF.

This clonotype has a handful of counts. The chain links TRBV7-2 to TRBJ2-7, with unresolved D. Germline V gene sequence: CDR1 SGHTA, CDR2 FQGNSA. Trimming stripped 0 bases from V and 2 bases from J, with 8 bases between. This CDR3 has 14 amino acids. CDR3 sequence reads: CASSLAGNPYEQYF. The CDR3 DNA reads TGTGCCAGCAGCTTAGCGGGCAACCCCTACGAGCAGTACTTC.

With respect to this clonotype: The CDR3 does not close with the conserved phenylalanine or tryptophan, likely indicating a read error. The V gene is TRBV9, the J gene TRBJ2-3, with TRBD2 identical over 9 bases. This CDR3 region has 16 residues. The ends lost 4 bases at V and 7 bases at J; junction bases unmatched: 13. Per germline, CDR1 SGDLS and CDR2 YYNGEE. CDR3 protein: CASSPSGSGGPYTQYL. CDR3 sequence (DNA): TGTGCCAGCAGCCCTAGCGGTAGCGGGGGCCCCTATACGCAGTATTTG.

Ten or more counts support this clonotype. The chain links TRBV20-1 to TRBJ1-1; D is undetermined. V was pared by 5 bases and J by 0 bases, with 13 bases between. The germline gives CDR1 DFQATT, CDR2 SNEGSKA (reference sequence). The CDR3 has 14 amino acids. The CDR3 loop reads CSAPRRGLNTEAFF. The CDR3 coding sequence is TGCAGTGCTCCCCGCCGGGGTCTGAACACTGAAGCTTTCTTT.

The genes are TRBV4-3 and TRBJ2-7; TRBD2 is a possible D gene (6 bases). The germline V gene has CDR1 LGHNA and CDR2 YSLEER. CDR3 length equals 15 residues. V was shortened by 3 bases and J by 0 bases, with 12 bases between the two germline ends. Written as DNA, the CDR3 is TGCGCCAGCAGCCATCGGGACGGGAGCTCCTACGAGCAGTACTTC. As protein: CASSHRDGSSYEQYF.

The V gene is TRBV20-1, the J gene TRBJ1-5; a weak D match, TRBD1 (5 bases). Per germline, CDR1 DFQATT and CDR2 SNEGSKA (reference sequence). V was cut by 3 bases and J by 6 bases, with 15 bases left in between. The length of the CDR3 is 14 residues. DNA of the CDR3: TGCAGTGCTAGGGGCAGGGAATTGCTTCAGCCCCAGCATTTT. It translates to CSARGRELLQPQHF.

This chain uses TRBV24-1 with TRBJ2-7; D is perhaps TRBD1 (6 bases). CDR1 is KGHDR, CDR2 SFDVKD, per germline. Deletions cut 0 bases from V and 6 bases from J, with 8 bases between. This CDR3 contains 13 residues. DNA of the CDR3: TGTGCCACCAGTGATTTGCAGGGGCCCGAGCAGTACTTC. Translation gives CATSDLQGPEQYF.

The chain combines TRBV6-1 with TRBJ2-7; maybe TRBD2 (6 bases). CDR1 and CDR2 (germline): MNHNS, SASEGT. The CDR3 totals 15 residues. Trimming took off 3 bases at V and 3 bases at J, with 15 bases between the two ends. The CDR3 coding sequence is TGTGCCAGCAGTGAGCGTGGCGGGGAAGTCTACGAGCAGTACTTC. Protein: CASSERGGEVYEQYF.

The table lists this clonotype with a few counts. In DNA form, the CDR3 reads TGCGCCAGCAGCCCAGAACGGGTCGACACCGGGGAGCTGTTTTTT. Its translation: CASSPERVDTGELFF. This chain connects TRBV5-1 to TRBJ2-2; D not resolved. This CDR3 is 15 amino acids long. The V and J ends lost 4 bases and 3 bases respectively, with 13 bases between them. Germline-derived CDR1 and CDR2 are SGHRS and YFSETQ. Drawing the rest from reference TRBV5-1 and TRBJ2-2, the complete variable domain is KAGVTQTPRYLIKTRGQQVTLSCSPISGHRSVSWYQQTPGQGLQFLFEYFSETQRNKGNFPGRFSGRQFSNSRSEMNVSTLELGDSALYLCASSPERVDTGELFFGEGSRLTVL.

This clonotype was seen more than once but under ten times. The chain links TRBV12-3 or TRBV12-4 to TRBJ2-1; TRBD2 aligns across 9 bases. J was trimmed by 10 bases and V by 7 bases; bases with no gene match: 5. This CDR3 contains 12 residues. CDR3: CASTPTSGEQFF. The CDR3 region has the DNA TGTGCCAGCACCCCGACTAGCGGCGAGCAGTTCTTC.

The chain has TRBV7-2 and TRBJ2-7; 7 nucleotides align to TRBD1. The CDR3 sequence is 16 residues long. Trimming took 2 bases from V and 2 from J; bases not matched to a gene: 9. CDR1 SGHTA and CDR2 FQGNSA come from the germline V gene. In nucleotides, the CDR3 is TGTGCCAGCAGCTTACACCCGAACACAGGGGCCTACGAGCAGTACTTC. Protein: CASSLHPNTGAYEQYF.

The CDR3 reads CASSQDLYGAYTDTQYF. CDR3 in DNA: TGCGCCAGCAGCCAAGATCTATATGGGGCTTACACAGATACGCAGTATTTT. The rearrangement uses TRBV4-3 and TRBJ2-3, with D tentatively TRBD1 (5 bases). Germline CDR1 is LGHNA and CDR2 is YSLEER. Trimming left V 0 bases short and J 2 bases short, with 15 bases between. The CDR3 is 17 residues long.

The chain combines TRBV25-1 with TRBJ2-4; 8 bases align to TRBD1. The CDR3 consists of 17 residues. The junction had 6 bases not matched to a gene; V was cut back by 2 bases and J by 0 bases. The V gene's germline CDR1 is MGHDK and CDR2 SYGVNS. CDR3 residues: CASSEMGTGIAKNIQYF. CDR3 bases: TGTGCCAGCAGTGAAATGGGGACAGGTATAGCCAAAAACATTCAGTACTTC.

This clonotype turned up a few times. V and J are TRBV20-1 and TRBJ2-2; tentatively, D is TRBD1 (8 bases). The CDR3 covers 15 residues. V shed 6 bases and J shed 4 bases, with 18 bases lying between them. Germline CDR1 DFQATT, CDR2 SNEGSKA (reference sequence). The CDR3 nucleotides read TGCAGTGCCCCGCGGGGGACAGGACCCACCGGGGAGCTGTTTTTT. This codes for CSAPRGTGPTGELFF.

The CDR3 region has the DNA TGTGCCAGCAGCTCGGGACTAGCGGGGGCCCAAGAGACCCAGTACTTC. This translates into CASSSGLAGAQETQYF. This rearrangement joins TRBV7-6 to TRBJ2-5, with 14 bases fitting TRBD2. V was pared by 4 bases and J by 1 base, with 2 bases of the junction left unmatched. In germline, CDR1 is SGHVS, CDR2 FNYEAQ. The CDR3 contains 16 residues.

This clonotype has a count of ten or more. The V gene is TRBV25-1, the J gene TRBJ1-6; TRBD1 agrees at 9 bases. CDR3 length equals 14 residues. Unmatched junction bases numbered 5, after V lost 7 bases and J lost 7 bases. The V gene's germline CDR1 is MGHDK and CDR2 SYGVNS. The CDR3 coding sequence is TGTGCCAGCACACAGGGGGCTAAAAATTCACCCCTCCACTTT. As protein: CASTQGAKNSPLHF.

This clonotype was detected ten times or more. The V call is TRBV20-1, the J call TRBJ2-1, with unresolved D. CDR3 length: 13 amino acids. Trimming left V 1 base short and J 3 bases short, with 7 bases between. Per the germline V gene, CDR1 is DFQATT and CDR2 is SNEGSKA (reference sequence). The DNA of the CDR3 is TGCAGTGCTAGAGCCAACGGCTACAATGAGCAGTTCTTC. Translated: CSARANGYNEQFF.

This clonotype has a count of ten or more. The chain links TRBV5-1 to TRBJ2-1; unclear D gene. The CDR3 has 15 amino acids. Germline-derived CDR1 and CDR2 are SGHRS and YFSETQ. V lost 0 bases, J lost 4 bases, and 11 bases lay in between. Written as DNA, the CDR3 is TGCGCCAGCAGCTTGGAGGCAGGTGCATACAATGAGCAGTTCTTC. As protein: CASSLEAGAYNEQFF.

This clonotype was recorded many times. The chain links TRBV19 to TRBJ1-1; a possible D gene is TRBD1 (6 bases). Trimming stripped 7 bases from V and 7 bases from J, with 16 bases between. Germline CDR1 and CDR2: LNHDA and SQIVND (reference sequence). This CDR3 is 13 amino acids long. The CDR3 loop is CASTQTGSVEAFF. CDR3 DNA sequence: TGTGCCAGTACCCAGACAGGATCGGTTGAAGCTTTCTTT.

The CDR3 bases are TGTGCCAGCAGCTTCCCCCTACCGGGAGAGCAGTACTTC. Encoded protein: CASSFPLPGEQYF. The chain recombines TRBV7-9 with TRBJ2-7, with TRBD2 as a possible D gene (5 bases). This CDR3 has 13 amino acids. The V and J ends lost 3 bases and 7 bases respectively, with 13 bases between them. Germline CDR1 is SEHNR and CDR2 is FQNEAQ (reference sequence).

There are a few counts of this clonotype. CDR3 amino acids: CASSYRVGYEQYF. Here the CDR3 DNA reads TGTGCCAGCAGTTACAGGGTGGGCTACGAGCAGTACTTC. This sequence joins TRBV6-5 and TRBJ2-7; D remains unclear. V gave up 2 bases and J gave up 3 bases, with 8 bases separating them. The CDR3 covers 13 residues. The germline V gene has CDR1 MNHEY and CDR2 SVGAGI.

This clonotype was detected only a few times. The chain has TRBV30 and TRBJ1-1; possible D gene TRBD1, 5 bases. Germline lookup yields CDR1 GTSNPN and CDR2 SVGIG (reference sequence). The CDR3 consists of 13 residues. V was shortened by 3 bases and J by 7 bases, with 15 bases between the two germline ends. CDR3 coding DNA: TGTGCCTGGAGAAGAGGGGAGTGGGGTGAAGCTTTCTTT. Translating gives CAWRRGEWGEAFF.

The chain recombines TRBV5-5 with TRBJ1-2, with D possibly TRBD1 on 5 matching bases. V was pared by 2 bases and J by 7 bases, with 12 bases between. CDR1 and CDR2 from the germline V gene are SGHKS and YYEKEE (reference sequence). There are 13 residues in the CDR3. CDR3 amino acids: CASSFGQGIGYTF. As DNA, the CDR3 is TGTGCCAGCAGCTTCGGGCAGGGAATTGGCTACACCTTC.

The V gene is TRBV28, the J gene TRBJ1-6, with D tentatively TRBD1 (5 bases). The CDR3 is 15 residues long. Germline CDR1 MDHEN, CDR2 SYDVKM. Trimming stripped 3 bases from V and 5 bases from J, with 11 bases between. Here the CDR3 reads CASSFIGRDNSPLHF. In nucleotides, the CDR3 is TGTGCCAGCAGTTTTATTGGCAGGGATAATTCACCCCTCCACTTT.

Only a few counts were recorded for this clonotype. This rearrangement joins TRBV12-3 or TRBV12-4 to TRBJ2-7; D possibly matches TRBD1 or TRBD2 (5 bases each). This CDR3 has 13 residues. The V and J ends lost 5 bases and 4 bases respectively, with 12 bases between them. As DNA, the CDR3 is TGTGCCAGCAGTGCCGGGACGGGGTACGAGCAGTACTTC. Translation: CASSAGTGYEQYF.

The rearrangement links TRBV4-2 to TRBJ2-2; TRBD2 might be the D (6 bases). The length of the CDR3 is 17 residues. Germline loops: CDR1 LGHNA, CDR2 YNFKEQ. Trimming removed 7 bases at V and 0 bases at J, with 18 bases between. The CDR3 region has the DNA TGTGCCAGCACCACCATGGGAGGACGGGCGAACACCGGGGAGCTGTTTTTT. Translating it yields CASTTMGGRANTGELFF.